This record covers a single T cell receptor (beta chain). The antigen remains undetermined. This CDR3 is 15 amino acids long. The germline gives CDR1 LNHNV, CDR2 YYDKDF (reference sequence). Trimming shortened V by 4 bases and J by 7 bases, and 19 bases separated the two germline ends. TCRdb re-derived calls from the 5' RACE reads in MiXCR, one entry per CDR3 protein. The repertoire holds nearly 900,000 distinct CDR3 sequences, with roughly an eighth as singletons. The sample is drawn from a study of identical twins. Study-level findings and limits: Out-of-frame alpha sequences common to twins exhibited an excess of low generation probability. The authors drew conclusions from cross-sectional statistical analysis rather than following the same donors.

The same sample was also used in a study of yellow fever vaccine responses in identical twins.

The sequenced material came from PBMCs. This TCR came from a young woman in good health. The chain couples TRBV15 to TRBJ1-2; no definite D call. This CDR3 is CATSKAGSAIIGYTF. The CDR3 region has the DNA TGTGCCACCAGCAAGGCGGGCTCAGCCATCATTGGCTACACCTTC.